This T cell receptor beta chain comes out of a study of shared clonotypes between healthy human individuals. Terminally differentiated effector memory CD45RA+ cells were excluded from the naive CD8 cells, which were CD45RO-negative and positively selected for CCR7. The J segment lost 7 bases and the V segment lost 10 bases, leaving 4 bases of the junction unmatched. CDR1 is MDHEN, CDR2 SYDVKM, per germline. The CDR3 extends over 11 amino acids. Repertoires were generated with immunoSEQ multiplex PCR, while TCRdb's copy carries only in-frame clones and drops some. The profile covers about 2 million clones, with about 95% appearing a single time and roughly 1.1% taken by the ten largest.

The sequence was obtained from a man between 18 and 29 years old in good health. What was sequenced was naive CD8+ T cells sorted from blood. The rearrangement links TRBV28 to TRBJ2-7; 10 bases match TRBD1. As DNA, the CDR3 is TGTGCCACGGGACAGGGGAGGGAGCAGTACTTC. Protein: CATGQGREQYF.